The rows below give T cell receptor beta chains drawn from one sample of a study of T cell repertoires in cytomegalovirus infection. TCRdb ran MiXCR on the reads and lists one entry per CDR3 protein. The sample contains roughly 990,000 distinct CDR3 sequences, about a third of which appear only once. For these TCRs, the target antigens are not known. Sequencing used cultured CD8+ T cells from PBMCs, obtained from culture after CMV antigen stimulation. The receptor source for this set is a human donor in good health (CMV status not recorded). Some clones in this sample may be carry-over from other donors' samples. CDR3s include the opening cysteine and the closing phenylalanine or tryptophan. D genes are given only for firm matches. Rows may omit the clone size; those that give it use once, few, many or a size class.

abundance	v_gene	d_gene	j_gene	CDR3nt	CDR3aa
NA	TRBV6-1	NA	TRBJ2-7	TGTGCCAGCAGTGAAGGTATATGGGACTCAGGCTATGGGCAGTACTTC	CASSEGIWDSGYGQYF
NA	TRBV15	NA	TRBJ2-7	TGTGCCACCAGCAGCCCGCTAGTACCGGGCCTAAGCTCCTACGAGCAGTACTTC	CATSSPLVPGLSSYEQYF
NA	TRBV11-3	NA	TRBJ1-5	TGTGCCAGCAGCTTTGTGGGGGCAGACCAGCCCCAGCATTTT	CASSFVGADQPQHF
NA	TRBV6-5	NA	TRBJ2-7	TGTGCCAGCAGGGAACAGGGTTTTGGGACCTACGAGCAGTACTTC	CASREQGFGTYEQYF
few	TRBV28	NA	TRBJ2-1	TGTGCCAGCAGTCGGGGGTCTGCAATCAATGAGCAGTTCTTC	CASSRGSAINEQFF
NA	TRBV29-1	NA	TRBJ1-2	TGCGGCTCAAAGAGCACAGGGAACTACACCTTC	CGSKSTGNYTF
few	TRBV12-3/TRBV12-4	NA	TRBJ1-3	TGTGCCAGCAGTCCAGGAGGAGGGTACGGAAACACCATATATTTT	CASSPGGGYGNTIYF
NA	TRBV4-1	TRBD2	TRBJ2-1	TGCGCCAGCAGCCGGACTAGCGGGGGGTCCTCCTACAATGAGCAGTTCTTC	CASSRTSGGSSYNEQFF
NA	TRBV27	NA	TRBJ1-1	TGTGCCAGCATTGACTCAGGGAGGGCCACTGAAGCTTTCTTT	CASIDSGRATEAFF
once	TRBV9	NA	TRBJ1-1	TGTGCCAGCAGCCCCTTGATTGAATCCGCTGAAGCTTTCTTT	CASSPLIESAEAFF
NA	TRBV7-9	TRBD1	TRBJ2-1	TGTGCCAGCACCTTGGGACAGTACAATGAGCAGTTCTTC	CASTLGQYNEQFF
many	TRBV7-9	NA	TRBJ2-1	TGTGCCAGCAGCTTAGGAGGGGCCAGTTACTACAATGAGCAGTTCTTC	CASSLGGASYYNEQFF
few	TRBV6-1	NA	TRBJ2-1	TGTGCCAGCAGTGACGACGGGAATGAGCAGTTCTTC	CASSDDGNEQFF
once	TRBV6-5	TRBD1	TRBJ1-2	TGTGCCAGCACCTACAGGGGAGGCTATGGCTACACCTTC	CASTYRGGYGYTF
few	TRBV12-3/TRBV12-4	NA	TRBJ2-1	TGTGCCAGCAGTTTAGCGAGAATTGAGCAGTTCTTC	CASSLARIEQFF
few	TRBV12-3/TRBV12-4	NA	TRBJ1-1	TGTGCCAGCACCTACGGGAACACTGAAGCTTTCTTT	CASTYGNTEAFF
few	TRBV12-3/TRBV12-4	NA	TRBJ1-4	TGTGCCAGCAGTCACGCGGGGGGAGCTTTTGAAAAACTGTTTTTT	CASSHAGGAFEKLFF
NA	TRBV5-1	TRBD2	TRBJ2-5	TGCGCCAGCAGCTTCAAACCAGCGGGGGTACAAGAGACCCAGTACTTC	CASSFKPAGVQETQYF
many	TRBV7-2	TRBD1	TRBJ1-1	TGTGCCAGCAGCTTAGAGGGCCGGGACAGGGGGCCTGGCACTGAAGCTTTCTTT	CASSLEGRDRGPGTEAFF
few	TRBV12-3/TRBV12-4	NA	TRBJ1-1	TGTGCCAGCAGTTTCGTCTCCTTGAACACTGAAGCTTTCTTT	CASSFVSLNTEAFF
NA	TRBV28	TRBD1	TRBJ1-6	TGTGCCAGCAGTTTATATTTCGGGGACAGTATGTATTCACCCCTCCACTTT	CASSLYFGDSMYSPLHF
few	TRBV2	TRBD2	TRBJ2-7	TGTGCCAGCAGCTTCTCTAGGCTAGCGGGGGGTCTTCTCAGCTCCTACGAGCAGTACTTC	CASSFSRLAGGLLSSYEQYF
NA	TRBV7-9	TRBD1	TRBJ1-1	TGTGCCAGCAGCTTAGTTACGGACAGGGGGCGAAGCACTGAAGCTTTCTTT	CASSLVTDRGRSTEAFF
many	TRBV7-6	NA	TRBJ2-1	TGTGCCAGCAGCCCCAATGGGGACGAGCAGTTCTTC	CASSPNGDEQFF
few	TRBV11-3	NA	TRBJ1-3	TGTGCCAGCAGCACAACCGGATCTGGAAACACCATATATTTT	CASSTTGSGNTIYF
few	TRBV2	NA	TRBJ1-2	TGTGCCAGCCCCGAACGGAACAAGGCTAATCCCTATGGCTACACCTTC	CASPERNKANPYGYTF
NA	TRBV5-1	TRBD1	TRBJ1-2	TGCGCCAGCAGCCTCGGACAGGGGGCGAAGATCTATGGCTACACCTTC	CASSLGQGAKIYGYTF
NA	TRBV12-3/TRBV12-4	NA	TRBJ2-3	TGTGCCAGCAGTTTTGGGAGGCCGGGTACGCAGTATTTT	CASSFGRPGTQYF
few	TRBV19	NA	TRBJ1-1	TGTGCCAGTAGTTATCAGGGGATCCCGAACACTGAAGCTTTCTTT	CASSYQGIPNTEAFF
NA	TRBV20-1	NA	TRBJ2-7	TGCAGTGCTCCGGTTGGGGACTCCTACGAGCAGTACTTC	CSAPVGDSYEQYF
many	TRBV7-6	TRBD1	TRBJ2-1	TGTGCCAGCAGCTCGGGACAGGGGAGCTCCTACAATGAGCAGTTCTTC	CASSSGQGSSYNEQFF
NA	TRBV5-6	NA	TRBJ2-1	TGTGCCAGCAGCTTACGGGGAGGCCATACGTACAATGAGCAGTTCTTC	CASSLRGGHTYNEQFF
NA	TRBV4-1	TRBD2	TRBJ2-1	TGCGCCAGCAGCCAAGGCCCTGGGACTAGAGGCAATGAGCAGTTCTTC	CASSQGPGTRGNEQFF
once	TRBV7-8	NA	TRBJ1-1	TGTGTCACATCGGAAGGGAGCACTGAAGCTTTCTTT	CVTSEGSTEAFF
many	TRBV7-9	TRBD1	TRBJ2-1	TGTGCCAGCAGCCCCGGGACAGCCAACAATGAGCAGTTCTTC	CASSPGTANNEQFF
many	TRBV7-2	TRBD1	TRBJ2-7	TGTGCCAGCAGCCTTTGGACAGGGCACCACGAGCAGTACTTC	CASSLWTGHHEQYF
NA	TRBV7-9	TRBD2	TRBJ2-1	TGTGCCAGCAGCTTAGGGACTAGCGGGGGACATTACAATGAGCAGTTCTTC	CASSLGTSGGHYNEQFF
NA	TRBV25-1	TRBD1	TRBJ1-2	TGTGCCAGCAGTGCCCGGACAGGGCGTCATGGCTACACCTTC	CASSARTGRHGYTF
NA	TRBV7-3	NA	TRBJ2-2	TGTGCCAGCAGCCCGAGGGAAACCGGGGAGCTGTTTTTT	CASSPRETGELFF
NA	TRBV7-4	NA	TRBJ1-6	TGTGCCAGCAGCTTTCTGGAGGGAGGATCACCCCTCCACTTT	CASSFLEGGSPLHF
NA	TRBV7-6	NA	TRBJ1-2	TGTGCCAGCAGCTTATTCTTGGCGGATCACTATGGCTACACCTTC	CASSLFLADHYGYTF
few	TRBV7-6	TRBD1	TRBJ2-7	TGTGCCAGCAGAAGGGCGCAGGGGGAAGGCTACGAGCAGTACTTC	CASRRAQGEGYEQYF
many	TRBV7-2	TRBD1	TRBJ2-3	TGTGCCAGCAGCGCCCTGACAGGGGGTAGCACAGATACGCAGTATTTT	CASSALTGGSTDTQYF
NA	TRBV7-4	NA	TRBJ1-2	TGTGCCAGCACGGGGACTATGAGCTACACCTTC	CASTGTMSYTF
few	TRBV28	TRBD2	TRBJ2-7	TGTGCCAGCAGTTCGTCCGGGACTAGCGGGAGCTCCTACGAGCAGTACTTC	CASSSSGTSGSSYEQYF
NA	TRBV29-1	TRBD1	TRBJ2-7	TGCAGCGTTGAAGATCCCCGGGCGACCGGGACAGGGATCTACGAGCAGTACTTC	CSVEDPRATGTGIYEQYF
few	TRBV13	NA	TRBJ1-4	TGTGCCAGCAGCTCGCCGGGGTCCCGTGAAAAACTGTTTTTT	CASSSPGSREKLFF
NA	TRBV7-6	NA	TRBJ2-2	TGTGCCAGCAAAACAATGGGGGGCTACGCGAACACCGGGGAGCTGTTTTTT	CASKTMGGYANTGELFF
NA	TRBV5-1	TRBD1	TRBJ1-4	TGCGCCAGCAAACCGGGACAGGGGAATGAAAAACTGTTTTTT	CASKPGQGNEKLFF
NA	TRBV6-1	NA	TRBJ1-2	TGTGCCAGCAGTGACTCGGCGACCGGCTACACCTTC	CASSDSATGYTF
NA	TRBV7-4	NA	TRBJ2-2	TGTGCCAGCAGCCCCCCCGAGGCTAACGGGGAGCTGTTTTTT	CASSPPEANGELFF
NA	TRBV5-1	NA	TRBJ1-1	TGCGCCAGCAGCTTGGCCGGGTATAGCACTGAAGCTTTCTTT	CASSLAGYSTEAFF